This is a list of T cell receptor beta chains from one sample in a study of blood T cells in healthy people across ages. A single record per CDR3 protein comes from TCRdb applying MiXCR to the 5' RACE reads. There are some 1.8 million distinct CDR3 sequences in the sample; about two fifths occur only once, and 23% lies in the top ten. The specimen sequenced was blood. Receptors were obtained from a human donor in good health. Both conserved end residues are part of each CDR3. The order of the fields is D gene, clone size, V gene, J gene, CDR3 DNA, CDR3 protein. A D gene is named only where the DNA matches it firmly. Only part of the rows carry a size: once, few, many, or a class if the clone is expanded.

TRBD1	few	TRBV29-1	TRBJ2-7	TGCAGCGTACTGACAGGGGGTGAGCAGTACTTC	CSVLTGGEQYF
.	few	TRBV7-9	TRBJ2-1	TGTGCCAGCAGCCCAGAGGCCAATGAGCAGTTCTTC	CASSPEANEQFF
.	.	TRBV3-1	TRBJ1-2	TGTGCCAGCAGCGACGTTAGACAGCCTAATGACTATGGCTACACCTTC	CASSDVRQPNDYGYTF
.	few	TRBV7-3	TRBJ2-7	TGTGCCAGCAGCTTAACAGGGGTCGGAGGGGAGCAGTACTTC	CASSLTGVGGEQYF
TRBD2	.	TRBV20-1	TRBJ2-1	TGCAGTGCTGTCCCGCTGGGACTAGAAATCAGTGAGCAGTTCTTC	CSAVPLGLEISEQFF
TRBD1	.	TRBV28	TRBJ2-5	TGTGCCAGCCTCAGGACAGGGGAAGAGACCCAGTACTTC	CASLRTGEETQYF
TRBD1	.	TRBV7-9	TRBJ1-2	TGTGCCAGCAGCTGGACAGGGGACAACTATGGCTACACCTTC	CASSWTGDNYGYTF
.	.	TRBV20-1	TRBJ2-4	TGCAGTGCGTTTGAGGGGGCGGGGGCCAAAAACATTCAGTACTTC	CSAFEGAGAKNIQYF
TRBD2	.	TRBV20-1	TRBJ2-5	TGCAGTGCTAGACACCCTAGCGGGGGCTACCAAGAGACCCAGTACTTC	CSARHPSGGYQETQYF
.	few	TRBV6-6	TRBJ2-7	TGTGCCAGCACTGATGACAGAAGAGGCGAGCAGTACTTC	CASTDDRRGEQYF
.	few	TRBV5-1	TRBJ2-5	TGCGCCAGCACCCTCGACAGAGGAGAGACCCAGTACTTC	CASTLDRGETQYF
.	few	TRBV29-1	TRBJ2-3	TGCAGCGTCAACAGGGTCCTGAGCACAGATACGCAGTATTTT	CSVNRVLSTDTQYF
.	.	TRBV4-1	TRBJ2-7	TGCGCCAGCAGCCAATCGGGAGCCGCCTACGAGCAGTACTTC	CASSQSGAAYEQYF
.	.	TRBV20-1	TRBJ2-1	TGCAGTGCTACTAAAGTGGAGGGGGGCTACAATGAGCAGTTCTTC	CSATKVEGGYNEQFF
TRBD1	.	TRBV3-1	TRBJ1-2	TGTGCCAGCAGCCAAGGCGGACAGGCGATCTATGGCTACACCTTC	CASSQGGQAIYGYTF
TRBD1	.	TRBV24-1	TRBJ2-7	TGTGCCACCAGTGGCCCTCGCGGGACAGGGGGCTACGAGCAGTACTTC	CATSGPRGTGGYEQYF
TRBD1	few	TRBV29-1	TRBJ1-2	TGCAGCGGGATCCTACAGGGGATGGATTATGGCTACACCTTC	CSGILQGMDYGYTF
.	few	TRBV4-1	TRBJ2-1	TGCGCCAGCAGCCAATATACAGTCGGTGAGCAGTTCTTC	CASSQYTVGEQFF
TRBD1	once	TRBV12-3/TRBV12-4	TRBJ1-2	TGTGCCAGCAGTTGGGGGGACAGGGGCTTGAGTGGCTACACCTTC	CASSWGDRGLSGYTF
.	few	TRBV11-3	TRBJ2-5	TGTGCCAGCAGCTTAAATATGGGGCTGGAGACCCGGTACTTC	CASSLNMGLETRYF
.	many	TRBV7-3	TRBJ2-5	TGTGCCAGCAGCCCTCTAGCCCGGGAGACCCAGTACTTC	CASSPLARETQYF
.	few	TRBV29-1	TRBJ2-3	TGCAGCGTTCGTCCCACCCTACTAGGGGACGATACGCAGTATTTT	CSVRPTLLGDDTQYF
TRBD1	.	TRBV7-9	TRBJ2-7	TGTGCCAGCAGCTCTTCGGCAGGGCGGGACAGGAGCTACGAGCAGTACTTC	CASSSSAGRDRSYEQYF
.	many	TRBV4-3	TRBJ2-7	TGCGCCAGCAGCCAGGGGGGCGGACAGTCTCTCGAGCAGTACTTC	CASSQGGGQSLEQYF
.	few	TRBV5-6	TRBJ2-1	TGTGCCAGCACCAGGACACTTTACAATGAGCAGTTCTTC	CASTRTLYNEQFF
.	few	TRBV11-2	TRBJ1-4	TGTGCCAGCAGCAAAACAGAGGCGTACGAAAAACTGTTTTTT	CASSKTEAYEKLFF
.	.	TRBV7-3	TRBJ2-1	TGTGCCAGCAGCTTGGGAGGGGGGGTGAATTGGAATGAGCAGTTCTTC	CASSLGGGVNWNEQFF
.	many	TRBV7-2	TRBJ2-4	TGTGCCAGCAGCTCGACTGATAAAAACATTCAGTACTTC	CASSSTDKNIQYF
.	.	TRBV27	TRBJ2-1	TGTGCCAGCAGTCTTCGCCGGGACGCCCTTCTAGAGCAGTTCTTC	CASSLRRDALLEQFF
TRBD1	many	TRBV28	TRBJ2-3	TGTGCCAGCAGTTTCGGACAGGGCCCTGATACGCAGTATTTT	CASSFGQGPDTQYF
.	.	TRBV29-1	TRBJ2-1	TGCAGCGTTGATTGGGACCCCGATGAGCAGTTCTTC	CSVDWDPDEQFF
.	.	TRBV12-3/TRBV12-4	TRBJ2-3	TGTGCCAGCACTTTTAGCAGCGTTTCTAGCGCAGATACGCAGTATTTT	CASTFSSVSSADTQYF
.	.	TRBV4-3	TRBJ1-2	TGCGCCAGCAGCCAAGTCCCGGGGGCTGAAGGAGGCTACACCTTC	CASSQVPGAEGGYTF
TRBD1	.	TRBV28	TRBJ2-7	TGTGCCAGCAGTTCCCATCCGAGGACAGGCTCCTACGAGCAGTACTTC	CASSSHPRTGSYEQYF
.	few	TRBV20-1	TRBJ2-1	TGCAGTGCTAATGAGGGGTCCAACTCCTACAATGAGCAGTTCTTC	CSANEGSNSYNEQFF
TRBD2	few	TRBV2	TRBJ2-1	TGTGCCAGCAGTGCGACTAGCGGGGCGCGTGGGGAGCAGTTCTTC	CASSATSGARGEQFF
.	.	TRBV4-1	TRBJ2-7	TGCGCCAGCAGCCAAGCAGAAGGGTACGAGCGGTACTTC	CASSQAEGYERYF
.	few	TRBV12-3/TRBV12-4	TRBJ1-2	TGTGCCAGCAGTTTAATACGTACAGGCCTACCCTATGGCTACACCTTC	CASSLIRTGLPYGYTF
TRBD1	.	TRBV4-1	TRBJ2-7	TGCGCCAGCAGCCAGGACAGGGGAGGTTTCTACGAGCAGTACTTC	CASSQDRGGFYEQYF
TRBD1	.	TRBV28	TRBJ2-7	TGTGCCAGCAGTCTCTCGCGGACAGGCCGGGTAGGCGAGCAGTACTTC	CASSLSRTGRVGEQYF
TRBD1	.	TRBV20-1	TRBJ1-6	TGCAGTGCTAGTTGGGACAGCCCCCCTAGGGACTCACCCCTCCACTTT	CSASWDSPPRDSPLHF
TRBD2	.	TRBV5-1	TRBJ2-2	TGCGCCAGCAGCACTAGCGGGGGGACCGGGGAGCTGTTTTTT	CASSTSGGTGELFF
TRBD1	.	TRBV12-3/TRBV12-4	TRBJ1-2	TGTGCCAGCACCAGGGGGGGACAGGAGGACTATGGCTACACCTTC	CASTRGGQEDYGYTF
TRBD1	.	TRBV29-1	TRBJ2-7	TGCAGCGTCTCAGGACAGGGGGTGGTGAACGAGCAGTACTTC	CSVSGQGVVNEQYF
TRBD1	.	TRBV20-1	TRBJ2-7	TGCAGTGCTAGAGACTTTGGACAGGCCACCTACGAGCAGTACTTC	CSARDFGQATYEQYF
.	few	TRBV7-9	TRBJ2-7	TGTGCCAGCAGCTTTTGGGGTGGACAGCAGTACTTC	CASSFWGGQQYF
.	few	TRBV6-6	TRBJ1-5	TGTGCCAGCAGTTACTCGTCCGTCAAGTGGGGTCAGCCCCAGCATTTT	CASSYSSVKWGQPQHF
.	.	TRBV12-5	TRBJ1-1	TGTGCTAGTGCCTTTCACGGGGGCCCGGGTAATGAAGCTTTCTTT	CASAFHGGPGNEAFF
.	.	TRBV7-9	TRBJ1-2	TGTGCCAGCAGCCAAGGGGGGAGGACTAACTATGGCTACACCTTC	CASSQGGRTNYGYTF
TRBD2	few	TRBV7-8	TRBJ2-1	TGTGCCAGCAGCCTACCCAAACCGGGACTAGCGGACTACAATGAGCAGTTCTTC	CASSLPKPGLADYNEQFF
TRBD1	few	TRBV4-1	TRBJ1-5	TGCGCCAGCAGACGCACCCCCGGGACAGAATATCAGCCCCAGCATTTT	CASRRTPGTEYQPQHF
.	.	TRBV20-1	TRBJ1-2	TGCAGTGCCGAACTAGGCAGGACCCCCTATGGCTACACCTTC	CSAELGRTPYGYTF
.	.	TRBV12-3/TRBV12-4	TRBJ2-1	TGTGCCAGCAGCTTGAATCTCGGGGGCGTCGGGTTCTTC	CASSLNLGGVGFF
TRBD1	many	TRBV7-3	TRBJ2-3	TGTGCCAGCAGCCAAGGACAGGGTGCAGATACGCAGTATTTT	CASSQGQGADTQYF
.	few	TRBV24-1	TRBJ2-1	TGTGCCACCAGTAAGACAGTCTACAATGAGCAGTTCTTC	CATSKTVYNEQFF
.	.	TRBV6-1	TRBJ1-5	TGTGCCAGCACCGAAGTGTCAGGCAATCAGCCCCAGCATTTT	CASTEVSGNQPQHF